The 10 T cell receptor beta chains in this list originate from one sample, sequenced in a study of CD8+ T cells in alopecia areata. Regarding treatment: oral pan-JAK inhibitor, 5-10 mg twice daily. In each case, RNA was isolated and then reverse transcribed into cDNA as the sequencing template. TCRdb's copy holds only in-frame clones and misses some; the assay was immunoSEQ multiplex PCR. The sample has roughly 220,000 clones; 35% to 45% are singletons. Here the sequenced sample was CD4+ T cells sorted from blood, taken at approximately week 30, from a patient treated with tofacitinib. The receptors here all came from a human donor with alopecia areata.

The rearrangement uses TRBV7-9 and TRBJ2-1; 13 nucleotides agree with TRBD2. Germline CDR1 SEHNR, CDR2 FQNEAQ (reference sequence). Trimming took 5 bases from V and 6 from J; bases not matched to a gene: 7. The CDR3 runs to 16 residues. Here the CDR3 DNA reads TGTGCCAGCAGCCCCAGGACTAGCGGGGGTTCCAATGAGCAGTTCTTC. Protein sequence: CASSPRTSGGSNEQFF.

The chain recombines TRBV5-1 with TRBJ2-2; 8 nucleotides line up with TRBD1. Germline CDR1 SGHRS, CDR2 YFSETQ. Trimming at V came to 6 bases and at J to 7 bases, leaving 8 bases not matched to a gene. CDR3 length: 14 amino acids. The CDR3 loop reads CASTGQGLGGELFF. CDR3 in DNA: TGCGCCAGCACTGGACAGGGTTTAGGCGGGGAGCTGTTTTTT.

This chain joins TRBV5-1 and TRBJ2-3; no clear D gene. With 3 bases removed from V and 0 bases from J, the gap between germline ends came to 11 bases. CDR3 size: 15 residues. CDR1 and CDR2 from the germline V gene are SGHRS and YFSETQ. CDR3 sequence: CASSSTPGSTDTQYF. The CDR3 region has the DNA TGCGCCAGCAGCTCAACCCCGGGTAGCACAGATACGCAGTATTTT.

This clone has just a few counts. The rearrangement uses TRBV7-2 and TRBJ2-7, with 15 bases identical to TRBD2. The CDR3 runs 16 residues. The J segment lost 4 bases and the V segment lost 0 bases, leaving 1 base of the junction unmatched. Looked up from germline, CDR1 is SGHTA and CDR2 is FQGNSA. In DNA form, the CDR3 reads TGTGCCAGCAGCTTAGCTGGACTAGCGGGAGGGTACGAGCAGTACTTC. Its translation: CASSLAGLAGGYEQYF.

The chain joins TRBV9 to TRBJ2-7; D is uncertain. The germline V gene encodes CDR1 SGDLS and CDR2 YYNGEE. The CDR3 runs to 14 residues. Between the trimmed V and J ends, which lost 0 bases and 3 bases, there was a span of 10 bases. The CDR3 sequence is CASSVGGSGYEQYF. In nucleotides, the CDR3 is TGTGCCAGCAGCGTAGGGGGATCTGGCTACGAGCAGTACTTC. The variable domain in full, completed from reference TRBV9 and TRBJ2-7, reads DSGVTQTPKHLITATGQRVTLRCSPRSGDLSVYWYQQSLDQGLQFLIQYYNGEERAKGNILERFSAQQFPDLHSELNLSSLELGDSALYFCASSVGGSGYEQYFGPGTRLTVT.

This clone was recorded only once. CDR3 DNA: TGTGCCAGCAGTGCACAGGGGGTGAGTCAGCCCCAGCATTTT. Translated: CASSAQGVSQPQHF. The rearrangement links TRBV27 to TRBJ1-5, with 8 positions matching TRBD1. The CDR3 has 14 residues. Trimming at V came to 5 bases and at J to 6 bases, leaving 6 bases not matched to a gene. The V gene's germline CDR1 is MNHEY and CDR2 SMNVEV (reference sequence).

This clone showed up just a few times. This chain uses TRBV29-1 with TRBJ2-3; tentative D call: TRBD2 (5 bases). Per the germline V gene, CDR1 is SQVTM and CDR2 is ANQGSEA. Between the trimmed V and J ends, which lost 7 bases and 7 bases, there was a span of 9 bases. This CDR3 is 10 amino acids long. As DNA, the CDR3 is TGCAGCGCCTCGGACTATACGCAGTATTTT. Translated: CSASDYTQYF.

J is TRBJ1-2 and V is TRBV7-8; D perhaps matches TRBD1 (5 bases). Trimming shortened V by 5 bases and J by 5 bases, and 15 bases separated the two germline ends. The germline V gene has CDR1 SGHVS and CDR2 FQNEAQ. The CDR3 is made up of 14 amino acids. CDR3 region: CASSTGQPPYGYTF. In DNA, the CDR3 is TGTGCCAGCAGCACAGGACAACCTCCTTATGGCTACACCTTC.

This clone occurred a few times. The chain employs TRBV5-1 and TRBJ2-7; D unclear. V dropped 1 base and J dropped 0 bases, with 11 bases sitting between them. Germline V gene sequence: CDR1 SGHRS, CDR2 YFSETQ. The CDR3 runs 15 residues. The CDR3 nucleotides are TGCGCCAGCAGCTTGTTTGCCGGCAGCTCCTACGAGCAGTACTTC. Protein product: CASSLFAGSSYEQYF.

V usage is TRBV7-8 and J usage is TRBJ1-5, with D unresolved. The germline V and J ends were trimmed by 2 bases and 9 bases, with 14 bases remaining between them. Germline values: CDR1 SGHVS, CDR2 FQNEAQ. CDR3 length: 14 residues. This CDR3 is CASSLLGILRPQHF. CDR3 sequence (DNA): TGTGCCAGCAGCTTATTGGGCATCTTGAGGCCCCAGCATTTT.